The 20 T cell receptor beta chains below all came from one sample that was sequenced in a study of blood T cell repertoires in COVID-19. TCRdb keeps only in-frame clones here, not all; method: immunoSEQ multiplex PCR. Of some 290,000 clones in the sample, roughly 89% were seen once. The sample comprised peripheral blood. Receptor source: a woman aged 30 to 39 with COVID-19, enrolled during active disease.

This chain links TRBV5-1 with TRBJ1-6, with D possibly being TRBD1 (5 bases). The CDR3 runs to 14 residues. V was pared by 4 bases and J by 7 bases, with 12 bases between. The germline CDR1 and CDR2 sequences are SGHRS and YFSETQ. The chain's CDR3 is CASSKQVMNSPLHF. The CDR3 region has the DNA TGCGCCAGCAGCAAACAGGTTATGAATTCACCCCTCCACTTT.

The V gene is TRBV3-1 (or the pseudogene TRBV3-2), the J gene TRBJ1-6; possible D gene TRBD1, 5 bases. Germline lookup yields CDR1 LGHDT and CDR2 YNNKEL (reference sequence). The V end lost 8 bases, the J end lost 4 bases, and 15 bases lay between the germline ends. The CDR3 has 15 amino acids. The chain's CDR3 is CASGLGEGYNSPLHF. DNA of the CDR3: TGTGCCAGCGGACTGGGGGAGGGGTATAATTCACCCCTCCACTTT.

The DNA for the CDR3 is TGTGCCAGCTCACCACGGGAGGAAGCTTTCTTT. This sequence encodes CASSPREEAFF. The chain links TRBV18 to TRBJ1-1; D not resolved. V lost 1 base and J lost 8, with 5 bases in between. The germline gives CDR1 KGHSH, CDR2 LQKENI. The CDR3 extends over 11 amino acids.

This clone was counted between two and nine times. CDR3 residues: CASSLEYMIDEKLFF. The CDR3 DNA follows: TGTGCCAGCAGCTTAGAATACATGATCGATGAAAAACTGTTTTTT. This chain joins TRBV7-2 and TRBJ1-4; D gene unclear. Germline V CDR1 and CDR2: SGHTA, FQGNSA. V was cut by 1 base and J by 6 bases, with 12 bases left in between. CDR3 length: 15 residues. The variable domain in full, with the rest retrieved from reference TRBV7-2 and TRBJ1-4, is GAGVSQSPSNKVTEKGKDVELRCDPISGHTALYWYRQSLGQGLEFLIYFQGNSAPDKSGLPSDRFSAERTGGSVSTLTIQRTQQEDSAVYLCASSLEYMIDEKLFFGSGTQLSVL.

The chain carries TRBV4-1 and TRBJ1-5; 8 bases agree with TRBD1. The CDR3 runs to 14 residues. Germline CDR1 reads MGHRA; CDR2 reads YSYEKL. V lost 4 bases to trimming and J lost 5 bases; unmatched junction nucleotides: 4. CDR3 DNA sequence: TGCGCCAGCAGCCCCCACAGGGGGGATCAGCCCCAGCATTTT. It specifies CASSPHRGDQPQHF.

The CDR3 protein is CASSSQSTGSYGYTF. CDR3 coding DNA: TGTGCCAGTAGCTCGCAATCGACAGGTTCTTATGGCTACACCTTC. The V call is TRBV19, the J call TRBJ1-2, with D perhaps matching TRBD1 (6 bases). Trimming cost V 6 bases and J 5 bases, with 19 bases left between them. Per germline, CDR1 LNHDA and CDR2 SQIVND (reference sequence). The CDR3 has 15 amino acids.

V usage is TRBV28 and J usage is TRBJ1-3; D unclear. The CDR3 is 16 amino acids. V was clipped by 2 bases and J by 4 bases, with 15 bases between them. CDR1 and CDR2 from the germline V gene are MDHEN and SYDVKM. For the CDR3, the DNA is TGTGCCAGCAGTTTAACCGGATCCTCGCGGGGAAACACCATATATTTT. Its translation is CASSLTGSSRGNTIYF.

V and J are TRBV14 and TRBJ1-2; maybe TRBD1 (5 bases). CDR1 is SGHDN and CDR2 is FVKESK in the germline V gene. The V and J ends lost 2 bases and 4 bases respectively, with 8 bases between them. The CDR3 has 13 amino acids. The CDR3 region is CASSQLGVYGYTF. The CDR3 region has the DNA TGTGCCAGCAGCCAATTAGGGGTCTATGGCTACACCTTC.

This clone was seen only once. V and J are TRBV2 and TRBJ2-5; the match to TRBD2 covers 7 bases. Looked up from germline, CDR1 is SNHLY and CDR2 is FYNNEI. Germline trimming cut 4 bases from V and 2 bases from J; bases unmatched to any gene: 7. The CDR3 is 15 residues long. CDR3 region: CASSGLAAFQETQYF. The CDR3 DNA is TGTGCCAGCAGTGGGCTAGCGGCTTTTCAAGAGACCCAGTACTTC.

V is TRBV29-1 and J is TRBJ2-5; TRBD1 matches 8 bases. Germline CDR1 reads SQVTM; CDR2 reads ANQGSEA. The CDR3 contains 12 residues. V trimming: 7 bases; J trimming: 5 bases; junction bases outside the gene matches: 6. The CDR3 reads CSGGRQGETQYF. CDR3 in DNA: TGCAGCGGTGGGCGACAGGGGGAGACCCAGTACTTC. The variable domain in full, with the rest retrieved from reference TRBV29-1 and TRBJ2-5, is SAVISQKPSRDICQRGTSLTIQCQVDSQVTMMFWYRQQPGQSLTLIATANQGSEATYESGFVIDKFPISRPNLTFSTLTVSNMSPEDSSIYLCSGGRQGETQYFGPGTRLLVL.

The chain recombines TRBV7-9 with TRBJ2-7; 7 nucleotides match TRBD1. The length of the CDR3 is 15 residues. V gave up 3 bases and J gave up 2 bases; unmatched junction bases: 7. Germline V gene data show CDR1 as SEHNR and CDR2 as FQNEAQ (reference sequence). The DNA of the CDR3 is TGTGCCAGCAGCTTGGACCGGGACAGCGCCTACGAGCAGTACTTC. This codes for CASSLDRDSAYEQYF.

This clone was counted a single time. This sequence joins TRBV27 and TRBJ1-2, with 10 nucleotides matching TRBD1. CDR1 and CDR2 from the germline V gene are MNHEY and SMNVEV (reference sequence). The CDR3 loop spans 15 amino acids. V lost 6 bases, J lost 5 bases, and 9 bases stayed unmatched. In DNA form, the CDR3 reads TGTGCCAGCAGAAGGGGACAGGGGCTCCTATATGGCTACACCTTC. Translating it yields CASRRGQGLLYGYTF.

This sequence joins TRBV7-9 and TRBJ2-7; TRBD1 aligns across 8 bases. The CDR3 length is 14 residues. The junction had 7 bases not matched to a gene; V was cut back by 5 bases and J by 4 bases. Germline CDR1 and CDR2: SEHNR and FQNEAQ (reference sequence). For the CDR3, the DNA is TGTGCCAGCAGCCCCCCAGGGGGCCTATACGAGCAGTACTTC. This gives the protein CASSPPGGLYEQYF.

Only one count was recorded for this clone. This chain uses TRBV6-5 with TRBJ2-1; a possible D gene is TRBD1 (6 bases). The germline V gene has CDR1 MNHEY and CDR2 SVGAGI. Trimming took 4 bases from V and 15 from J, leaving 19 bases between them. The CDR3 runs to 13 residues. The CDR3 spells CASSSTLVTGRFF. Here the CDR3 DNA reads TGTGCCAGCAGTTCCACTCTAGTAACAGGGCGGTTCTTC.

The V and J genes are TRBV5-6 and TRBJ2-7, with a possible D match to TRBD1 (6 bases). V was shortened by 3 bases and J by 0 bases, with 10 bases between the two germline ends. Germline lookup yields CDR1 SGHDT and CDR2 YYEEEE. This CDR3 spans 14 amino acids. CDR3 residues: CASSSTGYSYEQYF. In nucleotides, the CDR3 is TGTGCCAGCAGCTCGACAGGTTACTCCTACGAGCAGTACTTC. Drawing the rest from reference TRBV5-6 and TRBJ2-7, the complete variable domain is DAGVTQSPTHLIKTRGQQVTLRCSPKSGHDTVSWYQQALGQGPQFIFQYYEEEERQRGNFPDRFSGHQFPNYSSELNVNALLLGDSALYLCASSSTGYSYEQYFGPGTRLTVT.

This chain links TRBV4-1 with TRBJ1-6, with 12 bases aligning to TRBD1. CDR1 is MGHRA, CDR2 YSYEKL, per germline. J was trimmed by 9 bases and V by 0 bases; bases with no gene match: 12. The CDR3 loop spans 19 amino acids. CDR3 loop: CASSQDGSGQGALVSPLHF. CDR3 nucleotides: TGCGCCAGCAGCCAAGATGGGTCGGGACAGGGGGCCTTAGTTTCACCCCTCCACTTT.

This rearrangement joins TRBV19 to TRBJ1-1; D might be TRBD1 (6 bases). Trimming pared 3 bases from V and 3 bases from J, leaving 11 bases between. Germline V CDR1 and CDR2: LNHDA, SQIVND (reference sequence). This CDR3 contains 14 residues. This chain's CDR3 is CASSIMPGDTEAFF. CDR3 nucleotide sequence: TGTGCCAGTAGTATCATGCCAGGGGACACTGAAGCTTTCTTT.

V usage is TRBV28 and J usage is TRBJ1-5, with D perhaps matching TRBD1 (5 bases). The germline V gene encodes CDR1 MDHEN and CDR2 SYDVKM. V lost 6 bases to trimming and J lost 3 bases, with 18 bases between them. The CDR3 runs to 16 residues. The CDR3 spells CASSTRDFLVNQPQHF. The CDR3 coding sequence is TGTGCCAGCAGCACCCGGGACTTTCTTGTCAATCAGCCCCAGCATTTT.

This chain uses TRBV25-1 with TRBJ2-3, with unresolved D. The CDR3 runs to 12 residues. Trimming left V 5 bases short and J 3 bases short, with 6 bases between. Germline assignment: CDR1 MGHDK and CDR2 SYGVNS. CDR3 sequence (DNA): TGTGCCAGCAGTCCCGGGACAGATACGCAGTATTTT. Its translation is CASSPGTDTQYF.

The chain carries TRBV13 and TRBJ2-2, with 8 positions matching TRBD1. V lost 5 bases, J lost 2 bases, and 4 bases stayed unmatched. The length of the CDR3 is 15 residues. Germline CDR1 and CDR2: PRHDT and FYEKMQ (reference sequence). CDR3 nucleotides: TGTGCCAGCAGCCCGGACAGGGATAACACCGGGGAGCTGTTTTTT. As protein: CASSPDRDNTGELFF.